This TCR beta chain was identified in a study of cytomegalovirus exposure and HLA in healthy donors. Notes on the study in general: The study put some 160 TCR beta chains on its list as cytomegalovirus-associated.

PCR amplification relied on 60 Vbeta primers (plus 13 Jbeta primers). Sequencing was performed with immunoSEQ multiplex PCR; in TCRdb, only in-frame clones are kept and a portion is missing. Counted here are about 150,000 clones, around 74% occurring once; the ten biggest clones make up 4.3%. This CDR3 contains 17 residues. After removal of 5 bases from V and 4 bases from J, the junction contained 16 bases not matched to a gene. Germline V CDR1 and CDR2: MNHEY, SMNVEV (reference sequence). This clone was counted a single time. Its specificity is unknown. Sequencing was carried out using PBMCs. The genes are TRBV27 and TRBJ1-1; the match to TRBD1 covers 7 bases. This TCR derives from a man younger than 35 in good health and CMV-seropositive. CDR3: CASSTTGAPFRVTEAFF. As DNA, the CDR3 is TGTGCCAGCAGTACAACAGGGGCTCCTTTTCGGGTCACTGAAGCTTTCTTT.